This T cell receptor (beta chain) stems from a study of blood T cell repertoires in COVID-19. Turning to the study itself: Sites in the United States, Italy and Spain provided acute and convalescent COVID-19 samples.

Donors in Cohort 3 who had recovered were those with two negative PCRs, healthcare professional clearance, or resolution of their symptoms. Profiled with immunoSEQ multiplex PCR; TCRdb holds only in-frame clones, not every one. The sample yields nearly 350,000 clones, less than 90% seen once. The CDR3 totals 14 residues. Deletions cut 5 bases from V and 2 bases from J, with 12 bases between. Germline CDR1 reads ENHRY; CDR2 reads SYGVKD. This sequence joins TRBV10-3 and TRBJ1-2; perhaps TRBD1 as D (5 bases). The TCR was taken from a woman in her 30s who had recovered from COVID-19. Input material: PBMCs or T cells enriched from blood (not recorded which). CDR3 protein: CAISRQPANYGYTF. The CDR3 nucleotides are TGTGCCATCAGTAGACAGCCAGCCAACTATGGCTACACCTTC.